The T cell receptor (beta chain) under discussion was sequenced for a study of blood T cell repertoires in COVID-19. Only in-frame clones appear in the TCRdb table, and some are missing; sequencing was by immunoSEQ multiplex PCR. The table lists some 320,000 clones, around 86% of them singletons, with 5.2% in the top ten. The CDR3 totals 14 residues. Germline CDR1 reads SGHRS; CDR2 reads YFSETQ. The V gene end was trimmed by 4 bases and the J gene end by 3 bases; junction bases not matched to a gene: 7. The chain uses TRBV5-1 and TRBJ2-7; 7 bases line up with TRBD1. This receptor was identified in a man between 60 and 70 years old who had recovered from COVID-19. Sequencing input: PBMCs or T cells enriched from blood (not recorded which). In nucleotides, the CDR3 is TGCGCCAGCAGCCCCCGGGGACAGAACTACGAGCAGTACTTC. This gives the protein CASSPRGQNYEQYF.